These T cell receptor beta chains were read from a single sample in a study of cytomegalovirus exposure and HLA in healthy donors. Repertoires were generated with immunoSEQ multiplex PCR, while TCRdb's copy carries only in-frame clones and drops some. The repertoire has around 190,000 clones, about 9% of them found once; the top ten carry less than 1.5%. The sample taken for sequencing was PBMCs. These receptors were taken from a woman aged 25 to 39 in good health and CMV-seropositive. CDR3s include the opening cysteine and the closing phenylalanine or tryptophan. A D gene is named only where the DNA matches it firmly. Rows may omit the clone size; those that give it use once, few, many or a size class.

TRBJ1-5 | few | TRBD1 | TRBV7-8 | CASSPGDRWNQPQHF | TGTGCCAGCAGCCCCGGGGACAGGTGGAATCAGCCCCAGCATTTT
TRBJ2-5 | NA | NA | TRBV19 | CASMGQGQETQYF | TGTGCCAGTATGGGGCAGGGCCAAGAGACCCAGTACTTC
TRBJ1-2 | NA | TRBD1 | TRBV6-1 | CASSEGTGPRGYTF | TGTGCCAGCAGTGAAGGGACAGGGCCGCGTGGCTACACCTTC
TRBJ2-1 | few | NA | TRBV2 | CASRVDNNNEQFF | TGTGCCAGCAGGGTGGACAACAACAATGAGCAGTTCTTC
TRBJ2-7 | few | NA | TRBV2 | CASKSVVSYEQYF | TGTGCCAGCAAAAGCGTCGTTTCCTACGAGCAGTACTTC
TRBJ2-1 | few | TRBD1 | TRBV4-2 | CASSDTWTGFNEQFF | TGTGCCAGCAGCGACACCTGGACAGGGTTCAATGAGCAGTTCTTC
TRBJ2-2 | few | NA | TRBV5-1 | CASSLRSNTGELFF | TGCGCCAGCAGCTTACGGAGTAACACCGGGGAGCTGTTTTTT
TRBJ1-2 | few | NA | TRBV14 | CASSQDLYYNYGYTF | TGTGCCAGCAGCCAAGACCTCTATTATAACTATGGCTACACCTTC
TRBJ1-2 | few | TRBD1 | TRBV7-9 | CASETTATGGGDGYTF | TGTGCCAGCGAAACGACCGCAACAGGGGGCGGAGATGGCTACACCTTC
TRBJ1-2 | NA | NA | TRBV2 | CASMVNFLANYGYTF | TGTGCCAGCATGGTTAACTTCCTCGCTAACTATGGCTACACCTTC
TRBJ2-1 | NA | TRBD2 | TRBV27 | CASSFISGRLDEQFF | TGTGCCAGCAGTTTCATTAGCGGGAGGTTGGATGAGCAGTTCTTC
TRBJ2-3 | few | TRBD2 | TRBV29-1 | CSVTTGTSGSRGDTQYF | TGCAGCGTTACCACTGGGACTAGCGGGAGCCGGGGGGATACGCAGTATTTT
TRBJ2-7 | NA | NA | TRBV7-2 | CASPFSGLGYEQYF | TGTGCCAGCCCATTCAGCGGATTGGGCTACGAGCAGTACTTC
TRBJ2-3 | few | NA | TRBV6-1 | CASSERTGLNTDTQYF | TGTGCCAGCAGTGAAAGAACAGGCCTCAACACAGATACGCAGTATTTT
TRBJ1-2 | few | TRBD1 | TRBV25-1 | CASSTRTGTGGHYTF | TGTGCCAGCAGTACCCGGACCGGGACAGGAGGTCATTACACCTTC